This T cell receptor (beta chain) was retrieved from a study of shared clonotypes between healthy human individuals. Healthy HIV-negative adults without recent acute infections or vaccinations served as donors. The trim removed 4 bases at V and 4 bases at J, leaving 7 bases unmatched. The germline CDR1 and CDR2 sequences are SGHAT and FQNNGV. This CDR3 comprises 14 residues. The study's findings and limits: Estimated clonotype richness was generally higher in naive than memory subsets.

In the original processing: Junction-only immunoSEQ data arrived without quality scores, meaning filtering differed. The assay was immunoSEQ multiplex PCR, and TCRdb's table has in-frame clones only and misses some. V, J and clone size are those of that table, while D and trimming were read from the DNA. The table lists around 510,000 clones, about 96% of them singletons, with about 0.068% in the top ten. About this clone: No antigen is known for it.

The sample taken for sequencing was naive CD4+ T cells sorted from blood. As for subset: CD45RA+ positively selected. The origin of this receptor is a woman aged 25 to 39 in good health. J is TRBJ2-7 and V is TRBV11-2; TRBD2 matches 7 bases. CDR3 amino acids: CASSSREGRYEQYF. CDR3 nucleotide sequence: TGTGCCAGCAGCTCCAGGGAGGGCCGATACGAGCAGTACTTC. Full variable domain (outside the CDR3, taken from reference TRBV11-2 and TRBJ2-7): EAGVAQSPRYKIIEKRQSVAFWCNPISGHATLYWYQQILGQGPKLLIQFQNNGVVDDSQLPKDRFSAERLKGVDSTLKIQPAKLEDSAVYLCASSSREGRYEQYFGPGTRLTVT.